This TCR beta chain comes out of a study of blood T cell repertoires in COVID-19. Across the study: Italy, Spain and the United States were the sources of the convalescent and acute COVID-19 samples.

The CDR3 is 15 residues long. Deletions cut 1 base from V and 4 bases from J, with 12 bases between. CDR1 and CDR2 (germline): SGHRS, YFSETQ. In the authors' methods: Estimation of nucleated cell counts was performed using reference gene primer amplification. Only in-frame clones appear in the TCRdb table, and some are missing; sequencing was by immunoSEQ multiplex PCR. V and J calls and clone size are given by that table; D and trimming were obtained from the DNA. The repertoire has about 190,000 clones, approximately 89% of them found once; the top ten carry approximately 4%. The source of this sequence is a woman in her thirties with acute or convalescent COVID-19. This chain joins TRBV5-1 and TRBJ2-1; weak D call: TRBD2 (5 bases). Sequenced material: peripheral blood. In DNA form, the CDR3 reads TGCGCCAGCAGCTTGTATGGCGGGTCATACAATGAGCAGTTCTTC. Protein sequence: CASSLYGGSYNEQFF. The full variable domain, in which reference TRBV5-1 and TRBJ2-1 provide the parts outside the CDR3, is KAGVTQTPRYLIKTRGQQVTLSCSPISGHRSVSWYQQTPGQGLQFLFEYFSETQRNKGNFPGRFSGRQFSNSRSEMNVSTLELGDSALYLCASSLYGGSYNEQFFGPGTRLTVL.